These 23 T cell receptor beta chains were all obtained from the same sample, sequenced in a study of blood T cell repertoires in COVID-19. TCRdb's table, derived via immunoSEQ multiplex PCR, lists solely in-frame clones and lacks some. Here the sample spans roughly 250,000 clones, 80% to 95% being singletons. The sample consisted of peripheral blood. The receptors shown here come from a person aged 18 to 29 with COVID-19, enrolled during active disease.

The V gene is TRBV11-2, the J gene TRBJ2-1; 8 bases line up with TRBD2. CDR1 is SGHAT and CDR2 is FQNNGV in the germline V gene. V lost 4 bases, J lost 6 bases, and 14 bases stayed unmatched. This CDR3 is built from 17 residues. CDR3 sequence: CASSSPLGRAAGNEQFF. DNA of the CDR3: TGTGCCAGCAGCTCCCCGCTCGGGAGGGCCGCGGGCAATGAGCAGTTCTTC.

The rearrangement joins TRBV5-1 to TRBJ2-7, with D tentatively TRBD1 (6 bases). CDR1 is SGHRS, CDR2 YFSETQ, per germline. The CDR3 has 14 residues. Trimming pared 0 bases from V and 7 bases from J, leaving 14 bases between. The CDR3 sequence: CASSLAQGRGEQYF. The CDR3 DNA is TGCGCCAGCAGCTTGGCCCAGGGAAGGGGGGAGCAGTACTTC.

This clone was observed a handful of times. This chain joins TRBV19 and TRBJ1-5; 9 positions match TRBD1. CDR3 size: 15 residues. The germline CDR1 and CDR2 sequences are LNHDA and SQIVND (reference sequence). J was trimmed by 4 bases and V by 5 bases; bases with no gene match: 6. CDR3 coding DNA: TGTGCCAGTAGTCCGACACAGGGGGCGAATCAGCCCCAGCATTTT. Residues: CASSPTQGANQPQHF. The variable domain in full, completed from reference TRBV19 and TRBJ1-5, reads DGGITQSPKYLFRKEGQNVTLSCEQNLNHDAMYWYRQDPGQGLRLIYYSQIVNDFQKGDIAEGYSVSREKKESFPLTVTSAQKNPTAFYLCASSPTQGANQPQHFGDGTRLSIL.

V gene TRBV4-1 combines with J gene TRBJ2-5; 10 positions agree with TRBD2. CDR3 length: 14 residues. J lost 4 bases, V lost 2 bases, and 1 base had no gene match. Germline V gene sequence: CDR1 MGHRA, CDR2 YSYEKL. CDR3: CASSQPSGRETQYF. Written as DNA, the CDR3 is TGCGCCAGCAGCCAACCTAGCGGGAGAGAGACCCAGTACTTC.

This chain links TRBV6-2 or TRBV6-3 with TRBJ2-3; 10 bases map to TRBD2. This CDR3 has 16 residues. The V segment lost 5 bases and the J segment 0 bases; nucleotides outside the gene matches: 5. Germline CDR1 MNHEY, CDR2 SVGEGT. CDR3 DNA sequence: TGTGCCAGCAGTCACCGACTAGCGGGTAGCACAGATACGCAGTATTTT. This translates into CASSHRLAGSTDTQYF.

J is TRBJ1-6 and V is TRBV6-5, with 7 bases identical to TRBD1. CDR1 is MNHEY and CDR2 is SVGAGI in the germline V gene. Trimming took 6 bases from V and 14 from J; bases not matched to a gene: 13. The CDR3 has 14 amino acids. The CDR3 sequence is CASRSRQGGVTLHF. The CDR3 DNA reads TGTGCCAGCAGGTCTAGACAGGGCGGCGTCACCCTCCACTTT.

This chain uses TRBV27 with TRBJ1-5, with a weak D call TRBD1 (5 bases). The CDR3 length is 15 residues. Per the germline V gene, CDR1 is MNHEY and CDR2 is SMNVEV (reference sequence). V lost 6 bases to trimming and J lost 1 base, with 13 bases between them. As DNA, the CDR3 is TGTGCCAGCAGGATCGGGGGTAGAAGCAATCAGCCCCAGCATTTT. Amino acid sequence: CASRIGGRSNQPQHF.

The V call is TRBV15, the J call TRBJ2-1, with a possible D match to TRBD2 (5 bases). Trimming stripped 0 bases from V and 9 bases from J, with 9 bases between. This CDR3 spans 13 amino acids. Germline values: CDR1 LNHNV, CDR2 YYDKDF (reference sequence). In DNA, the CDR3 is TGTGCCACCAGCAGAGATGTAGAGGGTGAGCAGTTCTTC. This gives the protein CATSRDVEGEQFF.

V is TRBV28 and J is TRBJ2-7, with D hard to call. CDR1 is MDHEN, CDR2 SYDVKM, per germline. The CDR3 contains 12 residues. V lost 3 bases to trimming and J lost 2 bases, with 5 bases between them. CDR3 DNA: TGTGCCAGCAGTTTCGGAGCCTACGAGCAGTACTTC. Its translation is CASSFGAYEQYF.

This clone was counted a few times. The CDR3 sequence is CASSEPDSITDTQYF. Here the CDR3 DNA reads TGTGCCAGCAGTGAACCGGACTCGATCACAGATACGCAGTATTTT. The chain combines TRBV6-1 with TRBJ2-3, with D perhaps TRBD2 (5 bases). V lost 2 bases and J 2 bases, leaving 11 bases between the germline ends. This CDR3 has 15 amino acids. The germline V gene has CDR1 MNHNS and CDR2 SASEGT.

The J gene is TRBJ1-3, the V gene TRBV13; D uncertain. The CDR3 is 11 amino acids. Germline V lookup: CDR1 PRHDT, CDR2 FYEKMQ (reference sequence). V shed 2 bases and J shed 7 bases, with 3 bases lying between them. Here the CDR3 DNA reads TGTGCCAGCAGCTTACGTAACACCATATATTTT. Translating gives CASSLRNTIYF. The variable domain in full, completed from reference TRBV13 and TRBJ1-3, reads AAGVIQSPRHLIKEKRETATLKCYPIPRHDTVYWYQQGPGQDPQFLISFYEKMQSDKGSIPDRFSAQQFSDYHSELNMSSLELGDSALYFCASSLRNTIYFGEGSWLTVV.

The V call is TRBV14, the J call TRBJ1-2; 11 bases match TRBD1. J gave up 5 bases and V 4 bases, and 3 bases lay outside the gene matches. CDR3 length: 14 residues. Germline CDR1 and CDR2: SGHDN and FVKESK. CDR3 nucleotides: TGTGCCAGCAGCCCCGGGACAGGGGGATATGGCTACACCTTC. Translating it yields CASSPGTGGYGYTF.

The chain recombines TRBV5-1 with TRBJ1-2; 10 positions agree with TRBD1. Germline lookup yields CDR1 SGHRS and CDR2 YFSETQ. V lost 4 bases and J lost 3; bases outside the gene matches: 9. This CDR3 spans 16 amino acids. In nucleotides, the CDR3 is TGCGCCAGCAGCCTGACAGGGGGCGCGTTTGACTATGGCTACACCTTC. It translates to CASSLTGGAFDYGYTF.

This rearrangement joins TRBV27 to TRBJ1-3; D possibly corresponds to TRBD1 (5 bases). V was cut by 2 bases and J by 2 bases, with 10 bases left in between. Germline V gives CDR1 MNHEY, CDR2 SMNVEV (reference sequence). CDR3 size: 15 residues. The CDR3 DNA is TGTGCCAGCAGTTTAAGGCCAGGGCCTGGAAACACCATATATTTT. Translated, it gives CASSLRPGPGNTIYF.

This clone was seen a single time. The chain joins TRBV30 to TRBJ2-5; D not certain. V shed 7 bases and J shed 4 bases, with 10 bases lying between them. The CDR3 contains 11 residues. The germline V gene encodes CDR1 GTSNPN and CDR2 SVGIG (reference sequence). The CDR3 region is CASAPGETQYF. The CDR3 DNA is TGTGCCTCAGCCCCGGGAGAGACCCAGTACTTC. The complete variable domain, with remaining parts taken from reference TRBV30 and TRBJ2-5, reads SQTIHQWPATLVQPVGSPLSLECTVEGTSNPNLYWYRQAAGRGLQLLFYSVGIGQISSEVPQNLSASRPQDRQFILSSKKLLLSDSGFYLCASAPGETQYFGPGTRLLVL.

V and J are TRBV20-1 and TRBJ2-3, with D maybe TRBD1 (5 bases). The germline gives CDR1 DFQATT, CDR2 SNEGSKA (reference sequence). V lost 5 bases and J lost 6, with 9 bases in between. The CDR3 length is 11 residues. CDR3 loop: CSAAPGDTQYF. The DNA of the CDR3 is TGCAGTGCTGCCCCAGGGGATACGCAGTATTTT.

This chain joins TRBV29-1 and TRBJ2-7; TRBD1 is a possible D gene (6 bases). The V gene's germline CDR1 is SQVTM and CDR2 ANQGSEA. The CDR3 spans 12 residues. V shed 7 bases and J shed 0 bases, with 10 bases lying between them. CDR3: CSARGNSYEQYF. CDR3 sequence (DNA): TGCAGCGCGAGGGGGAACTCCTACGAGCAGTACTTC.

This chain connects TRBV19 to TRBJ1-1; D gene unclear. The germline V gene has CDR1 LNHDA and CDR2 SQIVND (reference sequence). This CDR3 comprises 14 residues. V was pared by 4 bases and J by 3 bases, with 12 bases between. CDR3 nucleotide sequence: TGTGCCAGTAGTAACCCCGGCGGGTACACTGAAGCTTTCTTT. Protein product: CASSNPGGYTEAFF.

The V call is TRBV5-1, the J call TRBJ2-1, with a tentative D call TRBD2 (5 bases). V lost 1 base and J lost 2, with 13 bases in between. The CDR3 extends over 16 amino acids. From germline, CDR1 is SGHRS and CDR2 YFSETQ. The CDR3 bases are TGCGCCAGCAGCTTGTTTAGCGCCTCGACCTACAATGAGCAGTTCTTC. Translating it yields CASSLFSASTYNEQFF.

The chain is built from TRBV24-1 and TRBJ2-5; 7 nucleotides line up with TRBD1. Germline CDR1 KGHDR, CDR2 SFDVKD. V was pared by 1 base and J by 4 bases, with 8 bases of the junction left unmatched. CDR3 length equals 16 residues. CDR3 bases: TGTGCCACCAGTGATTTAAGGGGGCGCGGGTTAGAGACCCAGTACTTC. Translating it yields CATSDLRGRGLETQYF.

The V and J genes are TRBV27 and TRBJ1-1; 10 nucleotides agree with TRBD1. Germline CDR1 and CDR2: MNHEY and SMNVEV (reference sequence). This CDR3 region has 19 residues. Trimming took 2 bases from V and 1 from J; bases not matched to a gene: 13. DNA of the CDR3: TGTGCCAGCAGTTTAGGGGTACCGGGACAGGGGAGGGGGAACACTGAAGCTTTCTTT. It codes for CASSLGVPGQGRGNTEAFF.

The chain recombines TRBV5-1 with TRBJ2-1; 13 bases line up with TRBD2. V lost 4 bases to trimming and J lost 9 bases; unmatched junction nucleotides: 10. The CDR3 totals 16 residues. Germline V gene data show CDR1 as SGHRS and CDR2 as YFSETQ. Here the CDR3 DNA reads TGCGCCAGCAGCCCAAGCAGACTAGCGGGAGGCTTTGAGCAGTTCTTC. This gives the protein CASSPSRLAGGFEQFF. The variable domain in full, completed from reference TRBV5-1 and TRBJ2-1, reads KAGVTQTPRYLIKTRGQQVTLSCSPISGHRSVSWYQQTPGQGLQFLFEYFSETQRNKGNFPGRFSGRQFSNSRSEMNVSTLELGDSALYLCASSPSRLAGGFEQFFGPGTRLTVL.

The rearrangement uses TRBV3-1 (or the pseudogene TRBV3-2) and TRBJ2-2; D might be TRBD2 (7 bases). The V gene's germline CDR1 is LGHDT and CDR2 YNNKEL (reference sequence). Trimming cost V 4 bases and J 5 bases, with 14 bases left between them. The CDR3 consists of 15 residues. This chain's CDR3 is CASSRGGARTGELFF. The CDR3 nucleotides are TGTGCCAGCAGCCGAGGGGGGGCGCGGACCGGGGAGCTGTTTTTT.